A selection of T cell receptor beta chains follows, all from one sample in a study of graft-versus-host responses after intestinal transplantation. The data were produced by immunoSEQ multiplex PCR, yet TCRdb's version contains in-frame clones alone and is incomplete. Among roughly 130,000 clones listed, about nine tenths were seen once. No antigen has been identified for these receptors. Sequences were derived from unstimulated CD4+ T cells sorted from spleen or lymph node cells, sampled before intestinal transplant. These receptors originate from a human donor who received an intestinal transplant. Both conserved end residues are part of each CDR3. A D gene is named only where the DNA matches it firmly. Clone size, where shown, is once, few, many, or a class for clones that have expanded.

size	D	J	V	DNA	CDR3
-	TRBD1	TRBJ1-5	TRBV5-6	TGTGCCAGCAGCGGAGGGACAGGGGGAAGTCGGAATCAGCCCCAGCATTTT	CASSGGTGGSRNQPQHF
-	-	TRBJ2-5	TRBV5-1	TGCGCCAGCAGCTTGGCAGCAGAAGAGACCCAGTACTTC	CASSLAAEETQYF
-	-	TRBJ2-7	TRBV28	TGTGCCAGCAGCTTCACGGGGGGCGGGACGGTAGCTGGCGAGCAGTACTTC	CASSFTGGGTVAGEQYF
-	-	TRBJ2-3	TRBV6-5	TGTGCCAGCAGGGACCCGACCCTAGATACGCAGTATTTT	CASRDPTLDTQYF
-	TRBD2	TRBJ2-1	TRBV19	TGTGCCAGTAGTATTATTCCGACTAGCGATGAGCAGTTCTTC	CASSIIPTSDEQFF
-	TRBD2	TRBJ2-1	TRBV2	TGTGCCAGCAGAAGGACTAGCGGGTCGGATGAGCAGTTCTTC	CASRRTSGSDEQFF
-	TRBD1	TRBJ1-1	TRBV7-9	TGTGCCAGCAGCGACCGGGACAGGCGGAACACTGAAGCTTTCTTT	CASSDRDRRNTEAFF
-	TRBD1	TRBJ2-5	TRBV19	TGTGCCAGTAGTATAGATCAAGGGGGCGCAAAGTACTTC	CASSIDQGGAKYF
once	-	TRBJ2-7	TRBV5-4	TGTGCCAGCAGCTTCCCAGCGGAGCACGAGCAGTACTTC	CASSFPAEHEQYF
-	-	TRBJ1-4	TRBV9	TGTGCCAGCAGCCTTGAGGGTGGGGGACTCGCGGAAAAACTGTTTTTT	CASSLEGGGLAEKLFF
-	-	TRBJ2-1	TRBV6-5	TGTGCCAGCAGTTACTCTGGCGGGATTGGCTACAATGAGCAGTTCTTC	CASSYSGGIGYNEQFF
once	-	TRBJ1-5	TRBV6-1	TGTGCCAGCAGTGTGACACAGGGTAGCAATCAGCCCCAGCATTTT	CASSVTQGSNQPQHF
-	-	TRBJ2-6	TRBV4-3	TGCGCCAGCAGCCAAGAGTTTAGGAACTCTGGGGCCAACGTCCTGACTTTC	CASSQEFRNSGANVLTF
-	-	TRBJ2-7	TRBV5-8	TGTGCCAGCAGCTTCCCAGGGGTTTACGAGCAGTACTTC	CASSFPGVYEQYF
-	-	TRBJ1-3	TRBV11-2	TGTGCCAGCAGCCCCGCCAGGGTTTGGGGCTCTGGAAACACCATATATTTT	CASSPARVWGSGNTIYF
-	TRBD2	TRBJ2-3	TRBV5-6	TGTGCCAGCAGCTTGATGGGACTAAGCACAGATACGCAGTATTTT	CASSLMGLSTDTQYF
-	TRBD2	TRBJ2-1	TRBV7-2	TGTGCCAGCAGTACGGGTGGGGGAGGGTCCTACAATGAGCAGTTCTTC	CASSTGGGGSYNEQFF
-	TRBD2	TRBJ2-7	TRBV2	TGTGCCAGCAGTGTGGGACTAGCGGACGCCTACGAGCAGTACTTC	CASSVGLADAYEQYF
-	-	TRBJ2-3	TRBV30	TGTGCCTGGATCGAGGGGGGAGCCGTTAGCACAGATACGCAGTATTTT	CAWIEGGAVSTDTQYF
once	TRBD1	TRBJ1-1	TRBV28	TGTGCCAGCAGTTTATGGGGGACAGGGCCGAAAACTGAAGCTTTCTTT	CASSLWGTGPKTEAFF
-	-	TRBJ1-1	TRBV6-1	TGTGCCAGCAACTACGGGGGGCAGGAGGGCACTGAAGCTTTCTTT	CASNYGGQEGTEAFF
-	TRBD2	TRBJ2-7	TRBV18	TGTGCCAGCTCACCCTGGGGCGGGAGCTCCTACGAGCAGTACTTC	CASSPWGGSSYEQYF
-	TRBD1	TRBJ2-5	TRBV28	TGTGCCAGCAGAAGGGGGCGGCAAGAGACCCAGTACTTC	CASRRGRQETQYF
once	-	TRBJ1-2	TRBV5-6	TGTGCCAGCAGGGAAGGAGGGTTAAACTATGGCTACACCTTC	CASREGGLNYGYTF
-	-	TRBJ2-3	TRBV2	TGTGCCAGCAGTCAGGCCGGGACATTAGGCACAGATACGCAGTATTTT	CASSQAGTLGTDTQYF
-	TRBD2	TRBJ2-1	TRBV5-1	TGCGCCAGCAGCCGCGGAGTCCTAGCGGGAGTTAACGACAATGAGCAGTTCTTC	CASSRGVLAGVNDNEQFF
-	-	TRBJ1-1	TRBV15	TGTGCCACCAGCAGATCTCCGGGGGACACTGAAGCTTTCTTT	CATSRSPGDTEAFF
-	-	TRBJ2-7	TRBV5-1	TGCGCCCGCAGCGTGGGCCAGGGGGGGACCGAGCAGTACTTC	CARSVGQGGTEQYF
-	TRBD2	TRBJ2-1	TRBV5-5	TGTGCCAGCAGCTTGAGAGCGGGAGATGGCGATGAGCAGTTCTTC	CASSLRAGDGDEQFF